The sequence of this T cell receptor beta chain was determined in a study of T-cell memory formation after mild COVID-19. Regarding the study as a whole: CD4+ clones that contracted lay mainly in CM and EM; CD8+ ones lay in EMRA.

One entry per CDR3 protein results from TCRdb running MiXCR on the 5' RACE reads. Of under 250,000 distinct CDR3 sequences listed, 15% to 19% are singletons. The V end was cut by 0 bases, the J end by 9 bases, with 12 bases between. The length of the CDR3 is 12 residues. Germline V gives CDR1 DFQATT, CDR2 SNEGSKA (reference sequence). As regards this clonotype: The antigen is not known.

This clonotype was obtained from an adult woman who had mild COVID-19 (a few samples of this study predate the infection). Cell type and time point are not known. The sample was PBMCs or a T cell subset sorted from them (not recorded which). The chain employs TRBV20-1 and TRBJ2-7; D is perhaps TRBD2 (5 bases). The CDR3 is CSARDAGLGQYF. DNA of the CDR3: TGCAGTGCTAGAGATGCGGGCCTGGGGCAGTACTTC.